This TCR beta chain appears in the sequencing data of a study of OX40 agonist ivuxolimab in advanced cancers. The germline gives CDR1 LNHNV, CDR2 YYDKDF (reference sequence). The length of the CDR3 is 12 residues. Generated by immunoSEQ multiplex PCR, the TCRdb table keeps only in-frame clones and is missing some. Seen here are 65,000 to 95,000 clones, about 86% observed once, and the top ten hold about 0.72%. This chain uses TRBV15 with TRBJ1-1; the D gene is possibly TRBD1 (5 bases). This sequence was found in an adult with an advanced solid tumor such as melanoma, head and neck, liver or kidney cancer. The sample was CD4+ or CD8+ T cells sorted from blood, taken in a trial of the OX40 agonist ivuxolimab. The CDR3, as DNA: TGTGCACCCGGGGACGGGAACACTGAAGCTTTCTTT. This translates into CAPGDGNTEAFF.